The 6 T cell receptor beta chains given below trace back to one sample, sequenced in a study of blood T cell repertoires in COVID-19. The assay was immunoSEQ multiplex PCR, and TCRdb's table has in-frame clones only and misses some. Of 150,000 to 200,000 clones listed, 75% to 80% are singletons. Source material: peripheral blood. Receptors were obtained from an elderly woman with acute or convalescent COVID-19.

The V gene is TRBV11-2, the J gene TRBJ2-1, with TRBD2 identical over 11 bases. After removal of 3 bases from V and 7 bases from J, the junction contained 11 bases not matched to a gene. CDR1 is SGHAT and CDR2 is FQNNGV in the germline V gene. The length of the CDR3 is 17 residues. This CDR3 reads CASSLGVTSGTPNEQFF. DNA for the CDR3: TGTGCCAGCAGCTTGGGAGTGACTAGCGGGACCCCTAATGAGCAGTTCTTC.

This chain connects TRBV6-5 to TRBJ2-7, with 10 bases identical to TRBD2. CDR3 length equals 14 residues. The V gene end was trimmed by 4 bases and the J gene end by 2 bases; junction bases not matched to a gene: 2. Germline CDR1 reads MNHEY; CDR2 reads SVGAGI. CDR3 region: CASSSGTSAYEQYF. CDR3 sequence (DNA): TGTGCCAGCAGTTCCGGGACTAGCGCCTACGAGCAGTACTTC.

The gene calls are TRBV7-2 and TRBJ1-1; D is undetermined. The CDR3 sequence is 16 residues long. The V gene's germline CDR1 is SGHTA and CDR2 FQGNSA. V was shortened by 4 bases and J by 1 base, with 16 bases between the two germline ends. This CDR3 reads CASSSTPSTANTEAFF. In nucleotides, the CDR3 is TGTGCCAGCAGCTCAACCCCCTCGACTGCGAACACTGAAGCTTTCTTT.

Remarks on this clone: The junction differs from germline at one of its ends, possibly a read error. CDR3 in amino acids: CASSLAVREKLFF. The CDR3 DNA reads TGTGCCAGCAGTTTAGCGGTCCGTGAAAAGCTGTTTTTT. V and J are TRBV28 and TRBJ1-4, with unresolved D. Germline V gene sequence: CDR1 MDHEN, CDR2 SYDVKM. The CDR3 loop spans 13 amino acids.

V and J are TRBV3-1 (or the pseudogene TRBV3-2) and TRBJ2-7, with D maybe TRBD2 (6 bases). The V gene lost 1 base and the J gene lost 2 bases, with 12 bases spanning the gap. The germline CDR1 and CDR2 sequences are LGHDT and YNNKEL (reference sequence). The CDR3 covers 15 residues. The chain's CDR3 is CASSQGDSFTYEQYF. CDR3 nucleotide sequence: TGTGCCAGCAGCCAAGGGGACTCCTTCACCTACGAGCAGTACTTC.

V usage is TRBV6-5 and J usage is TRBJ1-2, with 9 bases lining up with TRBD1. Trimming cost V 5 bases and J 3 bases; bases outside gene matches: 4. The germline V gene encodes CDR1 MNHEY and CDR2 SVGAGI. This CDR3 comprises 14 residues. CDR3 nucleotide sequence: TGTGCCAGCAGTCCGGGACAGGGATACTATGGCTACACCTTC. It is translated as CASSPGQGYYGYTF.